This T cell receptor beta chain is drawn from a study of blood T cell repertoires in COVID-19. On the study more broadly: Acute and convalescent COVID-19 samples came from the United States, Italy and Spain. T cells, B-cell-depleted T cells, or PBMCs provided the cDNA or gDNA that served as material.

Per the original data handling: Estimated nucleated cell counts came from reference gene primer amplification. Clones were sequenced by immunoSEQ multiplex PCR, and TCRdb holds only the in-frame ones, with some missing. V and J calls and clone size are given by that table; D and trimming were obtained from the DNA. The sample lists some 200,000 clones, about 85% occurring once. V lost 6 bases, J lost 6 bases, and 14 bases lay in between. Germline CDR1 reads MDHEN; CDR2 reads SYDVKM. CDR3 size: 13 residues. Sequencing was performed on peripheral blood. V and J are TRBV28 and TRBJ1-1; D is perhaps TRBD1 (6 bases). This sequence was found in a man in his fifties or sixties who had recovered from COVID-19. CDR3 in amino acids: CASSERGRAEAFF. In DNA form, the CDR3 reads TGTGCCAGCAGCGAGAGGGGGAGGGCTGAAGCTTTCTTT. Based on the CDR3 plus reference TRBV28 and TRBJ1-1, the full variable domain is DVKVTQSSRYLVKRTGEKVFLECVQDMDHENMFWYRQDPGLGLRLIYFSYDVKMKEKGDIPEGYSVSREKKERFSLILESASTNQTSMYLCASSERGRAEAFFGQGTRLTVV.